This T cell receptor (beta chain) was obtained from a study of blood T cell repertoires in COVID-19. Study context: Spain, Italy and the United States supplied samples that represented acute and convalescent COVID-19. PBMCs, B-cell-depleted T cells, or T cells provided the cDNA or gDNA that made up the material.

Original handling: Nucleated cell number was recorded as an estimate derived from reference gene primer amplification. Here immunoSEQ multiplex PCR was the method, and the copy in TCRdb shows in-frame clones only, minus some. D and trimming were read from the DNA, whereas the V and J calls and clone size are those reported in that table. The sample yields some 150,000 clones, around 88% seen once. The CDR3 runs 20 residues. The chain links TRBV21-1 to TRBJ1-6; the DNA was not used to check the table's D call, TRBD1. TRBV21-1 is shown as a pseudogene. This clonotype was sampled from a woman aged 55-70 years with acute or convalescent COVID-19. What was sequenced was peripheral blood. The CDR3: CASSKGGQFGVSSYNSPLHF. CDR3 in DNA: TGTGCCAGCAGCAAAGGGGGACAGTTTGGTGTCAGCTCCTATAATTCACCCCTCCACTTT.